This entry describes one TCR beta chain. Its antigen is not known. Libraries were prepared by immunoSEQ multiplex PCR; TCRdb keeps only in-frame clonotypes and omits some of them. The table includes roughly 140,000 clones, roughly 88% detected once. These data come from a study of T cell responses to AZD1222 COVID-19 vaccine. Whole-study findings and limits: Donors, mostly white British, included more females; clonal diversity was possibly underestimated. Researchers report vaccine-associated CD4 TCRs spanning spike, with dominance at 160-218 and 743-854. Just six AZD1222 recipients tested seropositive at baseline.

V lost 0 bases to trimming and J lost 2 bases, with 5 bases between them. Germline assignment: CDR1 MNHEY and CDR2 SVGEGT. The CDR3 is 13 amino acids. This receptor was obtained from an adult in good health. This sample comprised peripheral blood, obtained on day 0 of AZD1222 vaccination. This chain connects TRBV6-2 or TRBV6-3 to TRBJ2-7; D not resolved. The CDR3 sequence: CASSYSTPYEQYF. The CDR3 nucleotides read TGTGCCAGCAGTTACTCGACGCCCTACGAGCAGTACTTC.